The rows below give T cell receptor beta chains drawn from one sample of a study of blood T cell repertoires in COVID-19. Sequenced by immunoSEQ multiplex PCR; TCRdb stores in-frame clones only, minus some. Counted here are about 150,000 clones, 79% occurring once; the ten biggest clones make up around 19%. The sample comprised PBMCs or T cells enriched from blood (not recorded which). All receptors derive from a woman aged 70 to 79 in a cohort exposed to, infected with or recovered from COVID-19 (not recorded which). CDR3s include the opening cysteine and the closing phenylalanine or tryptophan. The order of the fields is J gene, D gene, clone size, V gene, CDR3 protein, CDR3 DNA. D genes are given only for firm matches. Clone sizes are given selectively: once, few, many, or a class where the clone is expanded.

>TRBJ2-1|.|.|TRBV6-6
CASSPLFGISYNEQFF
TGTGCCAGCAGTCCCCTATTCGGGATTTCCTACAATGAGCAGTTCTTC
>TRBJ2-3|TRBD2|few|TRBV5-1
CASSFGLAGNTGDTQYF
TGCGCCAGCAGCTTCGGGCTAGCGGGCAATACCGGAGATACGCAGTATTTT
>TRBJ2-1|TRBD2|.|TRBV4-1
CASSRVPGLAGGLSEQFF
TGCGCCAGCAGCCGTGTCCCGGGACTAGCGGGAGGGCTATCGGAGCAGTTCTTC
>TRBJ1-2|.|.|TRBV19
CAARDSRRANYGYTF
TGTGCCGCCCGGGACTCCCGCCGAGCGAACTATGGCTACACCTTC
>TRBJ1-5|TRBD1|.|TRBV28
CASSLWQGESQPQHF
TGTGCCAGCAGTCTCTGGCAGGGGGAGAGTCAGCCCCAGCATTTT
>TRBJ1-1|.|.|TRBV2
CASSELRDTEAFF
TGTGCCAGCAGTGAATTGAGAGACACTGAAGCTTTCTTT
>TRBJ2-3|TRBD2|.|TRBV24-1
CATSDLTSGIDDTQYF
TGTGCCACCAGTGATCTAACTAGCGGGATTGACGATACGCAGTATTTT
>TRBJ2-7|.|.|TRBV6-1
CASSEAWEVPLEQYF
TGTGCCAGCAGTGAAGCGTGGGAGGTCCCTTTGGAGCAGTACTTC
>TRBJ1-4|.|.|TRBV6-5
CASSYSAGRANEKLFF
TGTGCCAGCAGTTACTCTGCAGGGAGGGCAAATGAAAAACTGTTTTTT
>TRBJ2-1|TRBD2|.|TRBV27
CASSLSPGLAGNKPLGDEQFF
TGTGCCAGCAGTTTATCTCCGGGACTAGCGGGAAACAAACCCCTCGGGGATGAGCAGTTCTTC
>TRBJ2-3|.|few|TRBV6-2/TRBV6-3
CASSRGTGTDTQYF
TGTGCCAGCAGCCGAGGCACGGGCACAGATACGCAGTATTTT
>TRBJ2-5|TRBD1|few|TRBV28
CASRSTGVGTQYF
TGTGCCAGCAGATCCACAGGGGTTGGGACCCAGTACTTC
>TRBJ2-7|.|once|TRBV20-1
CSASSSYEQYF
TGCAGTGCTAGTTCATCCTACGAGCAGTACTTC
>TRBJ1-4|.|once|TRBV28
CASSLREEKLFF
TGTGCCAGCAGTCTACGGGAAGAAAAACTGTTTTTT
>TRBJ2-7|TRBD2|.|TRBV5-4
CASSLGTSGSAFYEQYF
TGTGCCAGCAGCTTGGGGACTAGCGGGAGTGCATTCTACGAGCAGTACTTC
>TRBJ1-1|.|.|TRBV19
CASSTTGMNTEAFF
TGTGCCAGTAGTACAACAGGGATGAACACTGAAGCTTTCTTT
>TRBJ2-3|TRBD2|.|TRBV11-1
CASSPGLAGGLTQYF
TGTGCCAGCAGCCCCGGACTAGCGGGAGGGCTCACGCAGTATTTT
>TRBJ2-1|TRBD2|.|TRBV18
CASSKGLAGNNEQFF
TGTGCCAGCTCGAAGGGACTAGCGGGTAACAATGAGCAGTTCTTC
>TRBJ1-6|.|.|TRBV6-5
CASRPDRGSNSPLHF
TGTGCCAGCAGGCCGGACCGGGGATCCAATTCACCCCTCCACTTT
>TRBJ2-1|TRBD1|.|TRBV12-3/TRBV12-4
CASRLQGRQFF
TGTGCCAGCAGGCTACAGGGGCGGCAGTTCTTC
>TRBJ2-3|TRBD1|.|TRBV14
CASSQDRDRGTDTQYF
TGTGCCAGCAGCCAAGATCGGGACAGGGGGACAGATACGCAGTATTTT
>TRBJ2-1|TRBD2|few|TRBV7-3
CASSVTSGRAYNEQFF
TGTGCCAGCAGCGTGACTAGCGGGAGGGCCTACAATGAGCAGTTCTTC
>TRBJ2-7|TRBD2|.|TRBV18
CASSPGTSFGEQYF
TGTGCCAGCTCACCTGGGACTAGCTTTGGCGAGCAGTACTTC
>TRBJ2-5|.|.|TRBV21-1
CASSTDRGKETQYF
TGTGCCAGCAGCACGGACAGGGGGAAAGAGACCCAGTACTTC
>TRBJ2-1|TRBD1|.|TRBV29-1
CSARDRGDYNEQFF
TGCAGCGCCCGGGACAGGGGGGATTACAATGAGCAGTTCTTC
>TRBJ1-5|TRBD1|.|TRBV4-2
CASSQGEGGAGQPQHF
TGTGCCAGCAGCCAAGGTGAAGGGGGCGCGGGTCAGCCCCAGCATTTT
>TRBJ2-7|.|.|TRBV19
CASSRDIFSYEQYF
TGTGCCAGTAGTAGGGACATATTCTCCTACGAGCAGTACTTC
>TRBJ1-1|.|.|TRBV12-3/TRBV12-4
CASSFSVDTEAFF
TGTGCCAGCAGTTTCTCCGTTGACACTGAAGCTTTCTTT
>TRBJ2-7|TRBD1|.|TRBV10-2
CASSAPRDSYEQYF
TGCGCCAGCAGCGCTCCACGGGACAGTTACGAGCAGTACTTC
>TRBJ2-7|.|.|TRBV19
CASSIQRGSEQYF
TGTGCCAGTAGTATCCAGAGGGGGTCCGAGCAGTACTTC
>TRBJ2-6|.|once|TRBV11-3
CASSRSPSSGANVLTF
TGTGCCAGCAGCCGAAGTCCGAGCTCTGGGGCCAACGTCCTGACTTTC
>TRBJ2-5|.|.|TRBV20-1
CSASRTGRETQYF
TGCAGTGCTAGTAGAACGGGTCGGGAGACCCAGTACTTC
>TRBJ1-6|.|.|TRBV27
CASKNYYYNSPLHF
TGTGCCAGCAAAAACTACTACTATAATTCACCCCTCCACTTT
>TRBJ1-5|.|few|TRBV28
CASRLGQLSGPQHF
TGTGCCAGCAGGCTAGGACAGCTCTCAGGGCCCCAGCATTTT
>TRBJ2-1|.|.|TRBV6-5
CASSNHNEQFF
TGTGCCAGCTCCAATCACAATGAGCAGTTCTTC
>TRBJ2-7|.|.|TRBV23-1
CASSPGHFPSYEQYF
TGCGCCAGCAGCCCTGGACACTTCCCGTCCTACGAGCAGTACTTC